This note documents a single T cell receptor (beta chain) sequence. Its antigen is as yet unknown. Documented time point: sample taken at primary tumor resection. Sequencing was performed on whole RNA extracted from tumor and nontumor lung tissue, or from frozen PBMC, and the material was left unsorted. The data stem from a study of spatial heterogeneity in lung cancer. General study findings and limits: Higher tumor mutation counts went along with higher counts of expanded intratumoral alpha and beta TCRs.

TCRdb passed the 5' RACE reads through MiXCR, listing each CDR3 protein once. Among 14,000 or so distinct CDR3 sequences, approximately 4.8% were seen once, and the ten largest hold approximately 16%. The CDR3 has 15 residues. V lost 2 bases, J lost 4 bases, and 4 bases stayed unmatched. Looked up from germline, CDR1 is LGHNT and CDR2 is FRNRAP. The sequence derives from a female donor with early-stage non-small cell lung cancer. Specimen: lung tumor tissue, collected at surgery. This chain uses TRBV12-5 with TRBJ2-3; 9 positions match TRBD1. CDR3 sequence (DNA): TGTGCTAGTGGTTTGAAGACAGGGGGGGCAGATACGCAGTATTTT. This codes for CASGLKTGGADTQYF.